These 11 T cell receptor beta chains share one sample of origin, sequenced in a study of neurological immune-mediated disorders (dated by TCRdb to between 2018 and 2021). The time point label here, explained by the study, means: longitudinal time-point 3. Library preparation employed 5' RACE. The listed sequencing device is Illumina HiSeq 2500. The raw public data were reprocessed by TCRdb itself: fastp quality trimming at Q25, MiXCR clonotype calling, in-frame beta chains only. Identical CDR3 proteins give one entry, which carries the most common genes and DNA. The sample records approximately 85,000 distinct CDR3 sequences, under 4.5% of which are singletons. The ten largest clones capture around 6% of the sample. Sequenced material: PBMCs. All receptors come from a woman aged 55-75 years with multiple sclerosis.

In the case of this clonotype: This could be a read error, since a much larger clone is one nucleotide away. This chain connects TRBV3-1 to TRBJ2-7, with D possibly TRBD1 on 5 matching bases. This CDR3 is built from 11 residues. The germline CDR1 and CDR2 sequences are LGHDT and YNNKEL (reference sequence). DNA of the CDR3: TGTGTCAGCAGCAACAGGTACGAGCAGTACTTC. It is translated as CVSSNRYEQYF.

This clonotype was picked up many times. This sequence joins TRBV5-1 and TRBJ1-6; D gene uncertain. V was trimmed by 0 bases and J by 10 bases, leaving 17 bases between them. This CDR3 has 16 residues. Germline V gives CDR1 SGHRS, CDR2 YFSETQ. Here the CDR3 reads CASSLGVDGPASPLHF. The CDR3 region has the DNA TGCGCCAGCAGCTTGGGAGTCGACGGGCCGGCCTCACCCCTCCACTTT. The entire variable domain, with the rest obtained from reference TRBV5-1 and TRBJ1-6, is as follows: KAGVTQTPRYLIKTRGQQVTLSCSPISGHRSVSWYQQTPGQGLQFLFEYFSETQRNKGNFPGRFSGRQFSNSRSEMNVSTLELGDSALYLCASSLGVDGPASPLHFGNGTRLTVT.

The chain carries TRBV6-5 and TRBJ2-7, with TRBD2 as a possible D gene (5 bases). This CDR3 spans 12 amino acids. Looked up from germline, CDR1 is MNHEY and CDR2 is SVGAGI. The germline V and J ends were trimmed by 6 bases and 2 bases, with 8 bases remaining between them. The CDR3 nucleotides read TGTGCCAGCAGCACCGGGGCCTACGAGCAGTACTTC. It codes for CASSTGAYEQYF.

The table lists this clonotype with many counts. CDR3 region: CSAQGVILQETQYF. The CDR3 DNA is TGCAGTGCCCAGGGGGTGATACTTCAAGAGACCCAGTACTTC. The rearrangement links TRBV20-1 to TRBJ2-5, with 7 positions matching TRBD1. CDR1 is DFQATT and CDR2 is SNEGSKA in the germline V gene (reference sequence). This CDR3 is built from 14 residues. V was clipped by 6 bases and J by 2 bases; unmatched bases: 9.

This clonotype came up many times. The chain is built from TRBV11-2 and TRBJ2-7; 9 bases align to TRBD1. CDR3 size: 15 residues. J lost 3 bases, V lost 3 bases, and 6 bases had no gene match. The germline V gene has CDR1 SGHAT and CDR2 FQNNGV. The CDR3 DNA reads as TGTGCCAGCAGCTTTACGGGACAGGGAGACTACGAGCAGTACTTC. Translation: CASSFTGQGDYEQYF. Using reference TRBV11-2 and TRBJ2-7 for the parts outside the CDR3, the full variable domain is EAGVAQSPRYKIIEKRQSVAFWCNPISGHATLYWYQQILGQGPKLLIQFQNNGVVDDSQLPKDRFSAERLKGVDSTLKIQPAKLEDSAVYLCASSFTGQGDYEQYFGPGTRLTVT.

This clonotype has a count of ten or more. The chain uses TRBV27 and TRBJ2-7; no clear D. CDR3 length: 14 amino acids. Germline CDR1 and CDR2: MNHEY and SMNVEV (reference sequence). V dropped 4 bases and J dropped 2 bases, with 12 bases sitting between them. CDR3 region: CASSSSIGPYEQYF. CDR3 bases: TGTGCCAGCAGTTCGAGTATCGGCCCCTACGAGCAGTACTTC.

This clonotype was seen at least ten times. This chain joins TRBV7-2 and TRBJ1-5, with 7 positions matching TRBD1. Germline values: CDR1 SGHTA, CDR2 FQGNSA. The junction had 10 bases not matched to a gene; V was cut back by 5 bases and J by 9 bases. The CDR3 length is 14 residues. The CDR3 here is CASSTTGWEGPQHF. The CDR3 DNA follows: TGTGCCAGCAGCACGACAGGGTGGGAAGGGCCCCAGCATTTT. Full variable domain (outside the CDR3, taken from reference TRBV7-2 and TRBJ1-5): GAGVSQSPSNKVTEKGKDVELRCDPISGHTALYWYRQSLGQGLEFLIYFQGNSAPDKSGLPSDRFSAERTGGSVSTLTIQRTQQEDSAVYLCASSTTGWEGPQHFGDGTRLSIL.

This clonotype has ten or more counts. The chain joins TRBV7-6 to TRBJ1-4; possible D gene TRBD1, 6 bases. The germline gives CDR1 SGHVS, CDR2 FNYEAQ. Trimming removed 4 bases from V and 4 bases from J, with 16 bases in between. This CDR3 spans 16 amino acids. In nucleotides, the CDR3 is TGTGCCAGCAGCTCACTACCGACAGGTCATAATGAAAAACTGTTTTTT. Protein: CASSSLPTGHNEKLFF.

This clonotype was seen at least ten times. This chain uses TRBV28 with TRBJ2-7; perhaps TRBD2 as D (5 bases). V dropped 9 bases and J dropped 6 bases, with 21 bases sitting between them. The CDR3 spans 14 residues. Germline V CDR1 and CDR2: MDHEN, SYDVKM. The CDR3: CASISRGRATEQYF. The CDR3 DNA sequence: TGTGCCAGTATTTCTCGGGGTAGGGCAACCGAGCAGTACTTC. Combining the CDR3 with reference TRBV28 and TRBJ2-7 gives the whole variable domain DVKVTQSSRYLVKRTGEKVFLECVQDMDHENMFWYRQDPGLGLRLIYFSYDVKMKEKGDIPEGYSVSREKKERFSLILESASTNQTSMYLCASISRGRATEQYFGPGTRLTVT.

This clonotype was recorded at least ten times. The chain combines TRBV15 with TRBJ2-1; TRBD1 agrees at 10 bases. CDR3 length: 14 amino acids. CDR1 is LNHNV and CDR2 is YYDKDF in the germline V gene (reference sequence). With 6 bases clipped from V and 5 bases from J, the junction kept 4 bases outside the gene matches. CDR3 DNA sequence: TGTGCCACCAGGCGACAGGGGGCCAACAATGAGCAGTTCTTC. It encodes CATRRQGANNEQFF.

V is TRBV25-1 and J is TRBJ1-2; 7 bases agree with TRBD1. J was trimmed by 4 bases and V by 6 bases; bases with no gene match: 8. This CDR3 has 14 residues. Germline V CDR1 and CDR2: MGHDK, SYGVNS. This CDR3 reads CASSKGAGGYGYTF. CDR3 nucleotide sequence: TGTGCCAGCAGCAAAGGGGCAGGGGGCTATGGCTACACCTTC.